In this sample, the clone carrying this TCR beta chain turned up a few times. Its target is unknown. This record belongs to a study of beta chain features in type 1 diabetes. All of the isolated RNA was reverse transcribed, so expressed TCRB transcripts were sequenced. Some clones are missing from TCRdb's copy, which holds only in-frame ones; the method was immunoSEQ multiplex PCR. The table records 250,000 to 300,000 clones, 14% of them present only once. Study results and limitations: In all four CD4+ subsets, TCRB CDR3 length was significantly, moderately reduced in type 1 diabetes.

CDR1 and CDR2 (germline): MNHEY, SMNVEV (reference sequence). Trimming at V came to 7 bases and at J to 3 bases, leaving 6 bases not matched to a gene. This CDR3 contains 15 residues. The TCR sequence derives from a man under 40 with type 1 diabetes. The material sequenced was naive CD4+ T cells from blood. The chain has TRBV27 and TRBJ2-2, with 9 positions matching TRBD1. CDR3 sequence: CASTLGQGYTGELFF. CDR3 nucleotides: TGTGCCAGCACCTTGGGACAGGGATACACCGGGGAGCTGTTTTTT.